One sample yielded the 8 T cell receptor beta chains listed below, sequenced in a study of CD8+CD57+ T cells in acquired aplastic anemia. Both TCR beta VDJ combination and CDR3 sequence profiling were carried out. Genomic DNA was the template for this profiling. TCRdb re-analysed the reads in MiXCR, keeping a single row per CDR3 protein. The sample has 150,000 to 200,000 distinct CDR3 sequences, 64% seen once; the top ten hold around 46%. Sequencing was performed on sorted CD4+, CD8+, or CD8+CD57+ T cells (not recorded which) from PBMCs. The receptors here all came from a human donor with severe aplastic anemia or a healthy control (not recorded which).

The chain links TRBV6-5 to TRBJ1-6; D unclear. The CDR3 loop spans 16 amino acids. The germline V gene encodes CDR1 MNHEY and CDR2 SVGAGI. The V end lost 5 bases, the J end lost 8 bases, and 19 bases lay between the germline ends. The CDR3 sequence: CASSSNRLSRHSPLHF. The CDR3 region has the DNA TGTGCCAGCAGTAGTAATAGACTCTCACGCCATTCACCCCTCCACTTT.

This sequence joins TRBV7-9 and TRBJ1-6; D perhaps matches TRBD1 (6 bases). The CDR3 is made up of 14 amino acids. V lost 4 bases and J lost 5, with 9 bases in between. Germline V lookup: CDR1 SEHNR, CDR2 FQNEAQ (reference sequence). CDR3 sequence (DNA): TGTGCCAGCAGCTCACAGGGAGATAATTCACCCCTCCACTTT. Amino acids: CASSSQGDNSPLHF.

For this clonotype: A much larger clone sits a single nucleotide away, making a read error possible. V is TRBV6-1 and J is TRBJ1-2; 7 positions agree with TRBD1. Germline V gene data show CDR1 as MNHNS and CDR2 as SASEGT. V was pared by 6 bases and J by 0 bases, with 10 bases of the junction left unmatched. The CDR3 loop spans 16 amino acids. CDR3 region: CASSRDSLATNYGYTF. The DNA for the CDR3 is TGTGCCAGCAGCCGGGACAGTCTTGCTACTAACTATGGCTACACCTTC.

The rearrangement uses TRBV19 and TRBJ2-2; possibly TRBD1 or TRBD2 for D (5 bases each). Germline V gene sequence: CDR1 LNHDA, CDR2 SQIVND (reference sequence). This CDR3 has 15 amino acids. Trimming left V 0 bases short and J 12 bases short, with 17 bases between. In nucleotides, the CDR3 is TGTGCCAGTAGTATAGATCATTCGGGATGGGGGAAGCTGTTTTTT. This encodes CASSIDHSGWGKLFF.

This chain joins TRBV7-2 and TRBJ1-1; 7 bases are a match to TRBD1. Per germline, CDR1 SGHTA and CDR2 FQGNSA. The CDR3 spans 14 residues. The V gene end was trimmed by 3 bases and the J gene end by 7 bases; junction bases not matched to a gene: 8. The CDR3 protein is CASSLTGRSGEAFF. CDR3 nucleotide sequence: TGTGCCAGCAGCTTGACAGGGAGAAGCGGTGAAGCTTTCTTT.

V and J are TRBV20-1 and TRBJ2-3; D is possibly TRBD2 (5 bases). V was cut by 4 bases and J by 0 bases, with 14 bases left in between. CDR1 is DFQATT, CDR2 SNEGSKA, per germline (reference sequence). The CDR3 contains 15 residues. The CDR3 sequence: CSAIKGSLSTDTQYF. For the CDR3, the DNA is TGCAGTGCTATAAAAGGGAGTCTTAGCACAGATACGCAGTATTTT.

The V call is TRBV12-3 or TRBV12-4, the J call TRBJ1-2; no clear D gene. V was shortened by 5 bases and J by 5 bases, with 9 bases between the two germline ends. This CDR3 contains 12 residues. CDR3 sequence reads: CASSEHVYGYTF. The DNA for the CDR3 is TGTGCCAGCAGTGAGCATGTTTATGGCTACACCTTC.

At least ten counts were recorded for this clonotype. This chain links TRBV7-3 with TRBJ2-1; D is perhaps TRBD2 (6 bases). Trimming pared 5 bases from V and 9 bases from J, leaving 17 bases between. The germline V gene has CDR1 SGHTA and CDR2 FQGTGA. The CDR3 runs to 14 residues. The CDR3 region is CASSPDGGSPEQFF. In nucleotides, the CDR3 is TGTGCCAGCAGCCCGGACGGGGGTAGCCCTGAGCAGTTCTTC. The whole variable domain, filled in from reference TRBV7-3 and TRBJ2-1, reads GAGVSQTPSNKVTEKGKYVELRCDPISGHTALYWYRQSLGQGPEFLIYFQGTGAADDSGLPNDRFFAVRPEGSVSTLKIQRTERGDSAVYLCASSPDGGSPEQFFGPGTRLTVL.